The source of this T cell receptor beta chain is a study of spatial heterogeneity in lung cancer. Stated time point: sample taken at primary tumor resection. This clonotype was counted many times. The antigen remains undetermined. Study-wide points: For expanded intratumoral alpha and beta TCRs, counts tracked tumor mutation counts.

TCRdb processed the 5' RACE reads anew with MiXCR; each CDR3 protein has one entry. The sample has under 20,000 distinct CDR3 sequences, 5.7% seen once; the top ten hold 10%. This CDR3 comprises 15 residues. The V gene lost 4 bases and the J gene lost 6 bases, with 16 bases spanning the gap. The V gene's germline CDR1 is SGHTA and CDR2 FQGNSA. The source was lung tumor tissue, collected at surgery. This TCR was recovered from a female donor with early-stage non-small cell lung cancer. This chain joins TRBV7-2 and TRBJ1-5; D might be TRBD1 (6 bases). The CDR3 DNA is TGTGCCAGCAGCTCAACAGGGATGGGAAGTCAGCCCCAGCATTTT. It codes for CASSSTGMGSQPQHF.